This TCR beta chain was sequenced in a study of shared clonotypes between healthy human individuals. General study points: Sharing of clonotypes among donors was expected to vary with sequencing depth. Estimated richness values were generally larger in naive subsets than in memory subsets.

V lost 6 bases and J 0 bases, leaving 4 bases between the germline ends. The CDR3 loop spans 12 amino acids. Germline assignment: CDR1 SNHLY and CDR2 FYNNEI. A remark on this clone: The antigen remains undetermined. The sample holds other DNA sequences that translate to the same CDR3.

In the source study's methods: ImmunoSEQ junction-only sequences lacked quality scores, so their filtering differed. Assay: immunoSEQ multiplex PCR; the TCRdb copy retains only in-frame clones and omits some. V, J and clone size derive from that table, while D and trimming were established from the DNA sequence. This sample has roughly 2.5 million clones, with approximately 90% found just once. Sequenced: naive CD4+ T cells sorted from blood. The subset: CD45RA+ positively selected. The V gene is TRBV2, the J gene TRBJ2-3, with D hard to call. The TCR originated in a man aged 18 to 30 in good health. CDR3 in amino acids: CASRGSTDTQYF. As DNA, the CDR3 is TGTGCCAGCAGAGGAAGCACAGATACGCAGTATTTT.